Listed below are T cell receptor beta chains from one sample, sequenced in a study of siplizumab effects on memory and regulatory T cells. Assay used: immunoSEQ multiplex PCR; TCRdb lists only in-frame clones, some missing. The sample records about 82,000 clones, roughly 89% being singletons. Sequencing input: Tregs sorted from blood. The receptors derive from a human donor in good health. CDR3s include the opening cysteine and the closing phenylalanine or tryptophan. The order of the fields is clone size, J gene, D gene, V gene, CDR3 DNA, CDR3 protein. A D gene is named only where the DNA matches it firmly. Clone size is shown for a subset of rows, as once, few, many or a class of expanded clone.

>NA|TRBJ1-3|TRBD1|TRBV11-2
TGTGCCAGCAGCTTCGACAGGGAAGGAAACACCATATATTTT
CASSFDREGNTIYF
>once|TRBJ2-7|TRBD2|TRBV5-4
TGTGCCAGCAGCTTCGGGGGGGGCCCCTACGAGCAGTACTTC
CASSFGGGPYEQYF
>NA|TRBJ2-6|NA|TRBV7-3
TGTGCCAGCAGCTTAACGTCAGGTTCCGGGGCCAACGTCCTGACTTTC
CASSLTSGSGANVLTF
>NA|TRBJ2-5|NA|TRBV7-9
TGTGCCAGCAGCTCCCTAGTGGGGCAAGAGACCCAGTACTTC
CASSSLVGQETQYF
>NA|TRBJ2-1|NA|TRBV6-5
TGTGCCAGCACCTACCCAAAAGGCAATGAGCAGTTCTTC
CASTYPKGNEQFF
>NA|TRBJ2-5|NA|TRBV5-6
TGTGCCAGCAGCTTGGCGGGGGGCGCAGAGACCCAGTACTTC
CASSLAGGAETQYF
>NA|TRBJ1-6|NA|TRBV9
TGTGCCAGCAGCGTGGGGGGGTTTGCCTATAATTCACCCCTCCACTTT
CASSVGGFAYNSPLHF
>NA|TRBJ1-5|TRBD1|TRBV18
TGTGCCAGCCGGGACAGGGCTAATCAGCCCCAGCATTTT
CASRDRANQPQHF
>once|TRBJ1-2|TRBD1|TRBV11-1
TGTGCCTCCGACAGGGAGGTCGGTAGTCTGGGCTACACCTTC
CASDREVGSLGYTF
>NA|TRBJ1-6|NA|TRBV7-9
TGTGCCAGCAGCCAAGATTCAGGAGATAATTCACCCCTCCACTTT
CASSQDSGDNSPLHF
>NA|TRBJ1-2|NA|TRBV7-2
TGTGCCAGCAGCTTTCAGCGTAATTATGGCTACACCTTC
CASSFQRNYGYTF
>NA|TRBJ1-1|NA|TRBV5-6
TGTGCCAGCAGCTTGGCGGGGGGGACGGCTTTCTTT
CASSLAGGTAFF
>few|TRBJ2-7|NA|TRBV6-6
TGTGCCAGCGGCTCCCACGAGCAGTACTTC
CASGSHEQYF
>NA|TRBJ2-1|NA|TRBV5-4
TGTGCCAGCAGCTGGTACCTTAGGACGGGGGATGAGCAGTTCTTC
CASSWYLRTGDEQFF
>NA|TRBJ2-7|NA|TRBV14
TGTGCCAGCAGCCAAGAGACAGCGTCGTACGAGCAGTACTTC
CASSQETASYEQYF
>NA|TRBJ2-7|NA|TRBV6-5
TGTGCCAGCAGTAAGACCCGGGGGCCCTACGAGCAGTACTTC
CASSKTRGPYEQYF
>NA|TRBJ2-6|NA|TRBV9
TGTGCCAGCAGCACCCCAGCCTACTCTGGGGCCAACGTCCTGACTTTC
CASSTPAYSGANVLTF
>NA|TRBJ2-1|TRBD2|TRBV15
TGTGCCACCAGCAGAGCCCGGACTAGCGGGGGTGAGCAGTTCTTC
CATSRARTSGGEQFF
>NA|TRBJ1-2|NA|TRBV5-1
TGCGCCAGCAGCTTGTTAGGGGACTATGGCTACACCTTC
CASSLLGDYGYTF
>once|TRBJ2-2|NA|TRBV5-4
TGTGCCAGCAGCTTGCGGGGGGCTACCGGGGAGCTGTTTTTT
CASSLRGATGELFF
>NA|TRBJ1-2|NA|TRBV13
TGTGCCAGCAGCCTGATGGGGGTTCGGGGCTATGGCTACACCTTC
CASSLMGVRGYGYTF
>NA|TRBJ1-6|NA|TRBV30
TGTGCCTGGAGGGGGGGAATTAATTCACCCCTCCACTTT
CAWRGGINSPLHF
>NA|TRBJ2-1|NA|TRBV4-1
TGCGCCAGCAGCCAAGTTGCGTGGCATGAGCAGTTCTTC
CASSQVAWHEQFF
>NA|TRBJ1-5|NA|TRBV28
TGTGCCAGCAGTTTACCCGGGGGGAACAATCAGCCCCAGCATTTT
CASSLPGGNNQPQHF
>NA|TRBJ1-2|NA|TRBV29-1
TGCAGCGTTGAATCCGGAAGCGGCTACACCTTC
CSVESGSGYTF
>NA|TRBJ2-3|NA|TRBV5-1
TGCGCCAGCAGCTTGGGGTCTTTCACAGATACGCAGTATTTT
CASSLGSFTDTQYF
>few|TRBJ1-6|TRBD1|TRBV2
TGTGCCAGCAGTGGGACAGGCGTGGGCAATTCACCCCTCCACTTT
CASSGTGVGNSPLHF
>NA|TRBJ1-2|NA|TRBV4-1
TGCGCCAGCAGCCAAGTACTAGATAACTATGGCTACACCTTC
CASSQVLDNYGYTF
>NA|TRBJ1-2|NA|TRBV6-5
TGTGCCAGCAGCAACGGCGCAGTGTATGGCTACACCTTC
CASSNGAVYGYTF
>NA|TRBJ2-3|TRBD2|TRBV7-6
TGTGCCAGCAGCCCAGGGAGACTAGCGGGTTTGGATACGCAGTATTTT
CASSPGRLAGLDTQYF
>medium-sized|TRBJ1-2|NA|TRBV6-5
TGTGCCAGCAGTACCCACGGACAATCTAACTATGGCTACACCTTC
CASSTHGQSNYGYTF
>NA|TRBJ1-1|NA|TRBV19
TGTGCCAGTAGTTTCCGGGCCAGGCTGGAGACTGAAGCTTTCTTT
CASSFRARLETEAFF
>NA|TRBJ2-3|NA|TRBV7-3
TGTGCCAGCAGCCTCGGTAGCACAGATACGCAGTATTTT
CASSLGSTDTQYF
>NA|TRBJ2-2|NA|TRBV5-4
TGTGCCAGCAGCTTCGGTGGAACGAACACCGGGGAGCTGTTTTTT
CASSFGGTNTGELFF
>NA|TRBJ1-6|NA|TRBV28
TGTGCCGGGCCAGGCGGGGGCCCTCGCCTCTCCTATAATTCACCCCTCCACTTT
CAGPGGGPRLSYNSPLHF
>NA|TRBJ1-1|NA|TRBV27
TGTGCCAGCAACAACCAGAACACTGAAGCTTTCTTT
CASNNQNTEAFF
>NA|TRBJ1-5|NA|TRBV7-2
TGTGCCAGCAGCTTAGATGGGCAGCCCCAGCATTTT
CASSLDGQPQHF
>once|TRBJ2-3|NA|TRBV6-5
TGTGCCAGCAGGGGGGTGGCTATCACAGATACGCAGTATTTT
CASRGVAITDTQYF
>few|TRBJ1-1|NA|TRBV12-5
TGTGCTAGTGGTTTGACACGGGGCACTGAAGCTTTCTTT
CASGLTRGTEAFF
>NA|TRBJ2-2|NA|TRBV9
TGTGCCAGCAGCGATGATTTTCCAATCGCGAACACCGGGGAGCTGTTTTTT
CASSDDFPIANTGELFF
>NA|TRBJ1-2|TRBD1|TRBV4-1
TGCGCCAGCAGCCAAGACAGGGGGGGCTATGGCTACACCTTC
CASSQDRGGYGYTF
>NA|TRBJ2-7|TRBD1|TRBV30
TGTGCCTGGAGTGTACTCTTTAGGACAGGGCCTCTTTACGAGCAGTACTTC
CAWSVLFRTGPLYEQYF